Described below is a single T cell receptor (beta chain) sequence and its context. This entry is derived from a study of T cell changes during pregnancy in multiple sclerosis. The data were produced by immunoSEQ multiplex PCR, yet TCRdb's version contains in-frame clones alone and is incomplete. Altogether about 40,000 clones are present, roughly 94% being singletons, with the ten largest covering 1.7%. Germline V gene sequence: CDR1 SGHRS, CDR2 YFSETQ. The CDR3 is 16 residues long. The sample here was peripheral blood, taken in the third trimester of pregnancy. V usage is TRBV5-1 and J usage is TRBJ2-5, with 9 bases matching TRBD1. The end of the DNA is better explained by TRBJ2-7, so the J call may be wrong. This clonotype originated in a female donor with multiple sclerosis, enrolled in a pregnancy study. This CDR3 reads CASSSGTGQGFYEQYF. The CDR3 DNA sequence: TGCGCCAGCAGCTCCGGGACGGGACAGGGCTTCTACGAGCAGTACTTC.